This TCR beta chain appears in the sequencing data of a study of T cell changes during pregnancy in multiple sclerosis. Some clones are missing from TCRdb's copy, which holds only in-frame ones; the method was immunoSEQ multiplex PCR. The sample yields 100,000 or so clones, around 90% seen once. Germline V gives CDR1 LNHNV, CDR2 YYDKDF (reference sequence). This CDR3 is 14 amino acids long. Trimming left V 1 base short and J 5 bases short, with 11 bases between. The specimen comprised peripheral blood, sampled in the second trimester of pregnancy. The genes are TRBV15 and TRBJ2-5; no clear D gene. This receptor was obtained from a female donor with multiple sclerosis, enrolled in a pregnancy study. The CDR3 nucleotides read TGTGCCACCAGCAGAGTTCTAAGCGCGGAGACCCAGTACTTC. Translating gives CATSRVLSAETQYF.